These 21 T cell receptor beta chains were all obtained from the same sample, sequenced in a study of blood T cell repertoires in COVID-19. TCRdb keeps only in-frame clones here, not all; method: immunoSEQ multiplex PCR. The table records 60,000 to 85,000 clones, 83% of them present only once. The source material was peripheral blood. The receptors here all came from a man aged 80 or over with acute or convalescent COVID-19.

This chain uses TRBV27 with TRBJ2-2; 11 positions match TRBD2. The CDR3 totals 20 residues. V lost 4 bases and J lost 0; bases outside the gene matches: 13. Germline loops: CDR1 MNHEY, CDR2 SMNVEV (reference sequence). CDR3 sequence reads: CASSSGLAARGRPNTGELFF. The DNA for the CDR3 is TGTGCCAGCAGTTCGGGACTAGCGGCCCGAGGACGGCCGAACACCGGGGAGCTGTTTTTT.

This chain uses TRBV6-5 with TRBJ1-1; D uncertain. CDR3 size: 15 residues. The V end lost 2 bases, the J end lost 2 bases, and 12 bases lay between the germline ends. The germline CDR1 and CDR2 sequences are MNHEY and SVGAGI. For the CDR3, the DNA is TGTGCCAGCAGTTACGAGGGAAGGTCCAACACTGAAGCTTTCTTT. This translates into CASSYEGRSNTEAFF.

V is TRBV20-1 and J is TRBJ2-7, with a possible D match to TRBD1 (5 bases). CDR1 is DFQATT and CDR2 is SNEGSKA in the germline V gene (reference sequence). The CDR3 runs 11 residues. The germline V and J ends were trimmed by 6 bases and 3 bases, with 9 bases remaining between them. The DNA for the CDR3 is TGCAGTGCCACGACAGTCTACGAGCAGTACTTC. Translation gives CSATTVYEQYF.

The CDR3 region is CASSLVTRGGELFF. In DNA form, the CDR3 reads TGCGCCAGCAGCTTGGTCACCAGGGGCGGGGAGCTGTTTTTT. The gene calls are TRBV5-1 and TRBJ2-2; a possible D gene is TRBD1 (6 bases). V was cut by 0 bases and J by 7 bases, with 10 bases left in between. The CDR3 is made up of 14 amino acids. The germline V gene has CDR1 SGHRS and CDR2 YFSETQ.

The chain is built from TRBV29-1 and TRBJ2-2; D may be TRBD1 (5 bases). The CDR3 has 13 residues. Trimming shortened V by 3 bases and J by 1 base, and 6 bases separated the two germline ends. CDR1 is SQVTM, CDR2 ANQGSEA, per germline. The CDR3 DNA reads TGCAGCGTTGACACAGGGAACACCGGGGAGCTGTTTTTT. It yields the protein CSVDTGNTGELFF.

This rearrangement joins TRBV18 to TRBJ1-2, with 8 bases that match TRBD1. CDR1 and CDR2 (germline): KGHSH, LQKENI. CDR3 length: 13 amino acids. V trimming: 3 bases; J trimming: 8 bases; junction bases outside the gene matches: 5. The CDR3 reads CASSPGQVDGYTF. DNA of the CDR3: TGTGCCAGCTCACCGGGACAGGTAGACGGCTACACCTTC. Supplemented by reference TRBV18 and TRBJ1-2, the full variable domain reads NAGVMQNPRHLVRRRGQEARLRCSPMKGHSHVYWYRQLPEEGLKFMVYLQKENIIDESGMPKERFSAEFPKEGPSILRIQQVVRGDSAAYFCASSPGQVDGYTFGSGTRLTVV.

V gene TRBV28 combines with J gene TRBJ2-1; 9 bases fit TRBD2. Trimming cost V 10 bases and J 2 bases; bases outside gene matches: 3. This CDR3 is 13 amino acids long. The V gene's germline CDR1 is MDHEN and CDR2 SYDVKM. The CDR3 nucleotides are TGTGCCACTAGCGGGATGACCTACAATGAGCAGTTCTTC. Protein sequence: CATSGMTYNEQFF.

The V call is TRBV30, the J call TRBJ1-5; 10 bases match TRBD1. V trimming: 2 bases; J trimming: 4 bases; junction bases outside the gene matches: 5. The CDR3 totals 15 residues. The germline V gene has CDR1 GTSNPN and CDR2 SVGIG (reference sequence). The CDR3 loop reads CAWSPGQGTNQPQHF. CDR3 in DNA: TGTGCCTGGAGTCCGGGACAGGGGACAAATCAGCCCCAGCATTTT.

There are a few counts of this clone. The chain couples TRBV3-1 (or the pseudogene TRBV3-2) to TRBJ1-5, with D unresolved. V shed 1 base and J shed 9 bases, with 16 bases lying between them. The CDR3 is 15 residues long. Germline lookup yields CDR1 LGHDT and CDR2 YNNKEL (reference sequence). This CDR3 reads CASSQGMAHGSPQHF. In DNA form, the CDR3 reads TGTGCCAGCAGCCAAGGAATGGCCCACGGGTCGCCCCAGCATTTT.

The V call is TRBV11-2, the J call TRBJ1-6; D is unresolved. V lost 1 base, J lost 0 bases, and 4 bases lay in between. The CDR3 spans 15 residues. CDR1 and CDR2 (germline): SGHAT, FQNNGV. The CDR3 region has the DNA TGTGCCAGCAGCTTAGTCAGCTCCTATAATTCACCCCTCCACTTT. This encodes CASSLVSSYNSPLHF.

The V call is TRBV2, the J call TRBJ1-3, with D tentatively TRBD1 (5 bases). This CDR3 contains 12 residues. Per the germline V gene, CDR1 is SNHLY and CDR2 is FYNNEI. The ends were cut back, 2 bases at V and 9 bases at J, with 8 bases in the middle. In DNA, the CDR3 is TGTGCCAGCAGTGAACAGGGAGGCACCATATATTTT. It translates to CASSEQGGTIYF.

The V and J genes are TRBV3-1 (or the pseudogene TRBV3-2) and TRBJ1-2; 7 nucleotides match TRBD1. The V and J ends lost 1 base and 2 bases, in that order; junction bases with no gene match: 10. Per the germline V gene, CDR1 is LGHDT and CDR2 is YNNKEL (reference sequence). The CDR3 loop spans 17 amino acids. CDR3 nucleotides: TGTGCCAGCAGCCAAGGAGAGGGGACAGCTCTCAACTATGGCTACACCTTC. Translation gives CASSQGEGTALNYGYTF.

The genes are TRBV4-3 and TRBJ1-6, with 7 bases aligning to TRBD1. CDR1 is LGHNA and CDR2 is YSLEER in the germline V gene. The CDR3 runs 15 residues. V lost 2 bases to trimming and J lost 8 bases; unmatched junction nucleotides: 6. CDR3 coding DNA: TGCGCCAGCAGCCAAAACAGGGGATCTGATTCACCCCTCCACTTT. This gives the protein CASSQNRGSDSPLHF.

This rearrangement joins TRBV4-1 to TRBJ1-1; D is perhaps TRBD1 (6 bases). The CDR3 spans 15 residues. The V end was cut by 0 bases, the J end by 1 base, with 9 bases between. The germline CDR1 and CDR2 sequences are MGHRA and YSYEKL. The CDR3 DNA is TGCGCCAGCAGCCAAGAAGGACAGTCGAACACTGAAGCTTTCTTT. Translation: CASSQEGQSNTEAFF.

The V gene is TRBV30, the J gene TRBJ1-2, with 7 bases aligning to TRBD1. The J segment lost 5 bases and the V segment lost 2 bases, leaving 11 bases of the junction unmatched. The germline V gene has CDR1 GTSNPN and CDR2 SVGIG (reference sequence). This CDR3 has 15 residues. CDR3 region: CAWSLGTETIYGYTF. As DNA, the CDR3 is TGTGCCTGGAGTCTAGGGACAGAGACCATTTATGGCTACACCTTC.

This clone showed up just once. The chain uses TRBV7-2 and TRBJ2-5; 7 bases align to TRBD1. V was clipped by 7 bases and J by 0 bases; unmatched bases: 8. This CDR3 comprises 15 residues. CDR1 and CDR2 (germline): SGHTA, FQGNSA. The CDR3 loop is CASTPTGRNQETQYF. The CDR3 DNA is TGTGCCAGCACCCCGACAGGGAGAAACCAAGAGACCCAGTACTTC.

The V call is TRBV7-9, the J call TRBJ2-4; D is possibly TRBD2 (6 bases). CDR3 length: 17 amino acids. Germline V gene data show CDR1 as SEHNR and CDR2 as FQNEAQ (reference sequence). Trimming cost V 1 base and J 0 bases, with 13 bases left between them. The CDR3 nucleotides are TGTGCCAGCAGCTTAGGACTAGGTGGGTTAGCCAAAAACATTCAGTACTTC. Residues: CASSLGLGGLAKNIQYF. Full variable domain (missing parts from reference TRBV7-9 and TRBJ2-4): DTGVSQNPRHKITKRGQNVTFRCDPISEHNRLYWYRQTLGQGPEFLTYFQNEAQLEKSRLLSDRFSAERPKGSFSTLEIQRTEQGDSAMYLCASSLGLGGLAKNIQYFGAGTRLSVL.

The V and J genes are TRBV27 and TRBJ2-7, with TRBD1 identical over 7 bases. The CDR3 covers 17 residues. Germline V gives CDR1 MNHEY, CDR2 SMNVEV (reference sequence). V shed 2 bases, J shed 2 bases, and the junction held 12 bases outside the gene matches. The CDR3 DNA reads as TGTGCCAGCAGTTTAACATATAGGACAGGCTCCCCCTACGAGCAGTACTTC. Its protein is CASSLTYRTGSPYEQYF.

The chain couples TRBV6-1 to TRBJ1-1; TRBD1 is a possible D gene (6 bases). The length of the CDR3 is 18 residues. Germline V gene lookup returns CDR1 MNHNS and CDR2 SASEGT. Trimming removed 2 bases at V and 1 base at J, with 20 bases between. The CDR3 DNA follows: TGTGCCAGCAGTGAACCCCCAGGGGTTGGGGTCGGGAACACTGAAGCTTTCTTT. Residues: CASSEPPGVGVGNTEAFF.

This chain joins TRBV15 and TRBJ1-6; TRBD1 matches at 11 bases. The CDR3 totals 15 residues. J gave up 11 bases and V 6 bases, and 9 bases lay outside the gene matches. Germline V gives CDR1 LNHNV, CDR2 YYDKDF (reference sequence). The chain's CDR3 is CATSVTPGQGAPLHF. CDR3 sequence (DNA): TGTGCCACCAGTGTAACCCCGGGACAGGGGGCACCCCTCCACTTT.

The rearrangement links TRBV6-1 to TRBJ1-4; no firm D call. The germline V gene encodes CDR1 MNHNS and CDR2 SASEGT. The CDR3 length is 15 residues. Deletions cut 1 base from V and 8 bases from J, with 14 bases between. CDR3 sequence (DNA): TGTGCCAGCAGTGAAGACCCGCGGGGAGGGGAAAAACTGTTTTTT. Translated: CASSEDPRGGEKLFF.